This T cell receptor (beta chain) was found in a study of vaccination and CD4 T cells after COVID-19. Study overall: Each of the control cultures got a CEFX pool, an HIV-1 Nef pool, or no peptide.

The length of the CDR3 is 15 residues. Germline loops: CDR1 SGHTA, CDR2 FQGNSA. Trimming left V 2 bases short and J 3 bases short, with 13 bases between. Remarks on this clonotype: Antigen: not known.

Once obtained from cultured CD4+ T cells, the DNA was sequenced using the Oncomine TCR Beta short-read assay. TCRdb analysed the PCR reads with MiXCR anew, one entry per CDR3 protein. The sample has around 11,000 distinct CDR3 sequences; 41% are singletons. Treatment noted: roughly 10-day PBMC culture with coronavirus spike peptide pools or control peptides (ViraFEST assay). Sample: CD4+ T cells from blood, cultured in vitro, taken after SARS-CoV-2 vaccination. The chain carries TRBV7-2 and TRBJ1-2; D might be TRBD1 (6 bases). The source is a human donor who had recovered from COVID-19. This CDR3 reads CASSLSPDSYYGYTF. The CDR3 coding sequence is TGTGCCAGCAGCTTAAGCCCGGACAGTTACTATGGCTACACCTTC.